The sequence of this TCR beta chain was determined in a study of Ad26.COV2.S vaccination and SARS-CoV-2 variants. Across the whole study: As a participant in COV1001, the donor was in the Ad26.COV2.S trial arm.

Documented treatment: around 19 received Ad26.COV2.S at low or high dose, single or two shots; 5 received placebo; per-sample allocation not given. Collection of the samples took place on day 63 after the first injection of vaccine or placebo. The method was immunoSEQ multiplex PCR; TCRdb's version includes in-frame clones alone and lacks a portion of them. This sample has about 480,000 clones; 87% occur once, and the top ten carry about 13%. Sequencing was performed on peripheral blood, taken in a trial of Ad26.COV2.S vaccine versus placebo. The clonotype comes from a person between 18 and 65 years old who received the Ad26.COV2.S COVID-19 vaccine or a placebo.

CDR3 in DNA: TGCGCCAGCAGCCAAGATGGCGGGGGCGGTGAAAAACTGTTTTTT. Translating it yields CASSQDGGGGEKLFF. J is TRBJ1-4 and V is TRBV4-1; D is perhaps TRBD1 (6 bases). The V gene's germline CDR1 is MGHRA and CDR2 YSYEKL. The CDR3 spans 15 residues. The germline V and J ends were trimmed by 0 bases and 7 bases, with 12 bases remaining between them.